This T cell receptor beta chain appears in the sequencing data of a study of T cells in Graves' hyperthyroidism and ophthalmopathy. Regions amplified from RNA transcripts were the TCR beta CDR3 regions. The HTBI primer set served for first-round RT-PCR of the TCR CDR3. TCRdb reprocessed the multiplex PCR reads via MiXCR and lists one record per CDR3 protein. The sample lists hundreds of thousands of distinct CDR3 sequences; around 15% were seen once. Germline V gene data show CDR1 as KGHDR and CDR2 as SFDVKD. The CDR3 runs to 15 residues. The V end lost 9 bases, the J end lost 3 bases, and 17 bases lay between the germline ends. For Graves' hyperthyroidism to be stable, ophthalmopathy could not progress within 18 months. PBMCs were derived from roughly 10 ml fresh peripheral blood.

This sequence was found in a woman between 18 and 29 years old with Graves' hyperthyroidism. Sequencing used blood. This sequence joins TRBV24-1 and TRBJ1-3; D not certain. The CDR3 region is CATAAGPGIGNTIYF. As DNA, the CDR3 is TGTGCCACCGCCGCCGGCCCGGGAATTGGAAACACCATATATTTT.